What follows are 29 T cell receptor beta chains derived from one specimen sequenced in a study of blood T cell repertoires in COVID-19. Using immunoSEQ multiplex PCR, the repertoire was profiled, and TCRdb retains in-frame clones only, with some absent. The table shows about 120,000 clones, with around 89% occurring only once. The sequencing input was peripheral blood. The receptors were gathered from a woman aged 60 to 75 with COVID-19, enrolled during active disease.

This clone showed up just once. The CDR3 reads CASSLVQRESYNEQFF. In nucleotides, the CDR3 is TGCGCCAGCAGCTTGGTCCAGCGGGAGAGCTACAATGAGCAGTTCTTC. The gene calls are TRBV5-1 and TRBJ2-1, with 8 positions matching TRBD2. Germline-derived CDR1 and CDR2 are SGHRS and YFSETQ. The length of the CDR3 is 16 residues. The V gene end was trimmed by 0 bases and the J gene end by 3 bases; junction bases not matched to a gene: 5.

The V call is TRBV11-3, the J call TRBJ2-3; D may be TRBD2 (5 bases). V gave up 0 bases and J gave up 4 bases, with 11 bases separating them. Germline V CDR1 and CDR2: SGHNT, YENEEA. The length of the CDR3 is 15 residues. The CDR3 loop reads CASSLDRGRADTQYF. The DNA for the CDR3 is TGTGCCAGCAGCTTAGATAGAGGGCGGGCAGATACGCAGTATTTT.

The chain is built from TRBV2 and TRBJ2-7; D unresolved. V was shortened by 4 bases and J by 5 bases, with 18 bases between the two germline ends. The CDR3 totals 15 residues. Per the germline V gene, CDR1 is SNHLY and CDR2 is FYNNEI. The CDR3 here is CASSVAGSPGDEQYF. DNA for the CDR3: TGTGCCAGCAGTGTCGCCGGTTCTCCAGGCGACGAGCAGTACTTC.

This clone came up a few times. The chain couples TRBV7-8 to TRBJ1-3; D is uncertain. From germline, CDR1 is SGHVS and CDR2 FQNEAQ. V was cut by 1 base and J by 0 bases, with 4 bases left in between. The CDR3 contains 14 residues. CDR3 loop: CASSLGSSGNTIYF. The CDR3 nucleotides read TGTGCCAGCAGCTTAGGGAGCTCTGGAAACACCATATATTTT.

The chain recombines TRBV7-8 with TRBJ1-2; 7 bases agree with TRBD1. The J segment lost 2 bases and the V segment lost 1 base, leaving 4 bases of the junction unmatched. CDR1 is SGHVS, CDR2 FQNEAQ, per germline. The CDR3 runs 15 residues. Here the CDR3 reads CASSLVSDRNYGYTF. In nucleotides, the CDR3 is TGTGCCAGCAGCTTAGTGTCGGACAGGAACTATGGCTACACCTTC.

Here the CDR3 DNA reads TGCGCCAGCAGCCAAGCTGTCAGGAACTATGGCTACACCTTC. Protein: CASSQAVRNYGYTF. V is TRBV4-3 and J is TRBJ1-2; no reliable D call. This CDR3 region has 14 residues. Trimming shortened V by 1 base and J by 2 bases, and 8 bases separated the two germline ends. Germline CDR1 reads LGHNA; CDR2 reads YSLEER.

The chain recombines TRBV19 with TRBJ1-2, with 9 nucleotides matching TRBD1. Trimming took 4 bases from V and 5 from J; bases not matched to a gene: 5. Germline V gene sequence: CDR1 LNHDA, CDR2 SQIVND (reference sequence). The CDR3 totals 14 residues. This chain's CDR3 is CASSNSGTGYGYTF. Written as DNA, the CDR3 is TGTGCCAGTAGTAATTCCGGGACAGGGTATGGCTACACCTTC.

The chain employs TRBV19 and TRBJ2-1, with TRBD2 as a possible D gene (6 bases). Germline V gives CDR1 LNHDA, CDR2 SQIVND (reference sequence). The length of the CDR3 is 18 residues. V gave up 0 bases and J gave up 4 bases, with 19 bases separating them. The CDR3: CASSIDQTLGRRYNEQFF. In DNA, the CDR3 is TGTGCCAGTAGTATAGACCAGACTTTAGGGAGGCGGTACAATGAGCAGTTCTTC.

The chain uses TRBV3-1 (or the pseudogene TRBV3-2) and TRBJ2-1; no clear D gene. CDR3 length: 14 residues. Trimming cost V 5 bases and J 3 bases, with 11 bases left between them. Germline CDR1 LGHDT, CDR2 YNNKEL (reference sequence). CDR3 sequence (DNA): TGTGCCAGCAGCGGCCGACTGAGCTACAATGAGCAGTTCTTC. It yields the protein CASSGRLSYNEQFF.

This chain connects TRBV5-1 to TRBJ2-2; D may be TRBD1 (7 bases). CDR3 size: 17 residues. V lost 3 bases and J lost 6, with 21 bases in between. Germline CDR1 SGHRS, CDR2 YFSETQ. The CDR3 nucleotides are TGCGCCAGCAGCTCAAAATCGGATACAGGGGAGGCCGGGGAGCTGTTTTTT. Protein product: CASSSKSDTGEAGELFF. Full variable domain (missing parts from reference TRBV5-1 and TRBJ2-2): KAGVTQTPRYLIKTRGQQVTLSCSPISGHRSVSWYQQTPGQGLQFLFEYFSETQRNKGNFPGRFSGRQFSNSRSEMNVSTLELGDSALYLCASSSKSDTGEAGELFFGEGSRLTVL.

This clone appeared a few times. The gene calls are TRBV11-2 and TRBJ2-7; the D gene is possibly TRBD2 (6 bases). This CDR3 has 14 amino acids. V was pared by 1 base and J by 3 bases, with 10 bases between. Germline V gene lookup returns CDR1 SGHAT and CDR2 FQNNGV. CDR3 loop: CASSLVAGIYEQYF. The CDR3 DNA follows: TGTGCCAGCAGCTTAGTGGCGGGAATCTACGAGCAGTACTTC.

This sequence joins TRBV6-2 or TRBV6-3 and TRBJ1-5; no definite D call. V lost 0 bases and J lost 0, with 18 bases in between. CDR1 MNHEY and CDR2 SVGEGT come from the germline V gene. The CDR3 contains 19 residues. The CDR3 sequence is CASSYSMHSTRYSNQPQHF. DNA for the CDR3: TGTGCCAGCAGTTACTCGATGCACAGTACTCGTTATAGCAATCAGCCCCAGCATTTT.

This CDR3 is CASSQIQGWADTQYF. CDR3 DNA sequence: TGTGCCAGCAGCCAAATCCAGGGGTGGGCAGATACGCAGTATTTT. The chain is built from TRBV4-2 and TRBJ2-3; D is possibly TRBD1 (6 bases). The CDR3 runs 15 residues. V was shortened by 2 bases and J by 4 bases, with 13 bases between the two germline ends. The germline V gene encodes CDR1 LGHNA and CDR2 YNFKEQ.

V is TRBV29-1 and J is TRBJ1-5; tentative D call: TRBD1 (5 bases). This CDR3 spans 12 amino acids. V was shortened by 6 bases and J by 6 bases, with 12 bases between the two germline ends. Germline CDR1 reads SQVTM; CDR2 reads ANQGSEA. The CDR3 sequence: CSVRGEGQPQHF. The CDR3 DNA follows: TGCAGCGTGAGAGGGGAGGGTCAGCCCCAGCATTTT.

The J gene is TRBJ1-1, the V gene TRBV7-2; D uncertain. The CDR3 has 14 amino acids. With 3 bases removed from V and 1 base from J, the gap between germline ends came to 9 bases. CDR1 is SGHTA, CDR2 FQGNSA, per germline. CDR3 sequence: CASSFNRGNTEAFF. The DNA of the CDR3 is TGTGCCAGCAGCTTTAATCGGGGGAACACTGAAGCTTTCTTT.

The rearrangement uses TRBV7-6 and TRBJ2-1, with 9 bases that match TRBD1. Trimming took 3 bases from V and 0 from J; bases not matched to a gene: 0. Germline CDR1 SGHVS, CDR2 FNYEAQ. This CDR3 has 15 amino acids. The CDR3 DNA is TGTGCCAGCAGCTTGACAGGGGGCTCCTACAATGAGCAGTTCTTC. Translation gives CASSLTGGSYNEQFF.

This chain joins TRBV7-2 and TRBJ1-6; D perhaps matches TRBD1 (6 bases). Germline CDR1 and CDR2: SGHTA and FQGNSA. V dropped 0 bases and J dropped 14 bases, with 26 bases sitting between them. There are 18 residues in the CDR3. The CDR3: CASSLAGGTTAGASTLHF. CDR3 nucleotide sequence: TGTGCCAGCAGCTTAGCTGGTGGGACTACGGCAGGGGCCTCGACCCTCCACTTT.

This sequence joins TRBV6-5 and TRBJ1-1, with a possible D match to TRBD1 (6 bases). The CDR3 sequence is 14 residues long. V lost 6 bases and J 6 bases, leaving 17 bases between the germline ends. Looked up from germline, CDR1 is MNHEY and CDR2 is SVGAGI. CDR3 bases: TGTGCCAGCAGGTTAGGGGGACTAGACGCTGAAGCTTTCTTT. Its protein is CASRLGGLDAEAFF.

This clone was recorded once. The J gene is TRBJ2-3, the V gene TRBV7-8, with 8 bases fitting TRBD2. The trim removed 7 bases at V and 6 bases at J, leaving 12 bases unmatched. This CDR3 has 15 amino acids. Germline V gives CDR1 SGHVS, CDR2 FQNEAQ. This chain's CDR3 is CASMLGGGGFDTQYF. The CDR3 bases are TGTGCCAGCATGCTGGGTGGCGGGGGGTTTGATACGCAGTATTTT.

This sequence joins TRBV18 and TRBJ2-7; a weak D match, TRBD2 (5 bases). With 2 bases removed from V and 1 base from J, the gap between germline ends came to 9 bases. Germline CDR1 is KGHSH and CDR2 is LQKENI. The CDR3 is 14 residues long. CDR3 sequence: CASSPSAGSYEQYF. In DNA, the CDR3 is TGTGCCAGCTCACCATCTGCGGGTTCCTACGAGCAGTACTTC.

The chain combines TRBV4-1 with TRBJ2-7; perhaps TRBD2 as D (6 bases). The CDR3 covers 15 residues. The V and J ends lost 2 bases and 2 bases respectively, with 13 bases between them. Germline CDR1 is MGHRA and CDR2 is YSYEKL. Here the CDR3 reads CASSQPAGGTYEQYF. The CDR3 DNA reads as TGCGCCAGCAGCCAACCCGCCGGGGGAACCTACGAGCAGTACTTC.

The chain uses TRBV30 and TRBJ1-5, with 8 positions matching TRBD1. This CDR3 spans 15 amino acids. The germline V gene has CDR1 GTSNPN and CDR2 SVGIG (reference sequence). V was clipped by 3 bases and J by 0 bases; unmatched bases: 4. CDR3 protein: CAWRAGGGSNQPQHF. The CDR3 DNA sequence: TGTGCCTGGAGGGCAGGGGGCGGTAGCAATCAGCCCCAGCATTTT.

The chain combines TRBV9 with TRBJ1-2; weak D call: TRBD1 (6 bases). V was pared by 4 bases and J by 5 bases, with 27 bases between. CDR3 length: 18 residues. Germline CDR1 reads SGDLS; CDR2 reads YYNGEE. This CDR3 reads CASSLGRRDTKFWYGYTF. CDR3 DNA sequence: TGTGCCAGCAGCCTTGGACGAAGGGACACCAAATTTTGGTATGGCTACACCTTC.

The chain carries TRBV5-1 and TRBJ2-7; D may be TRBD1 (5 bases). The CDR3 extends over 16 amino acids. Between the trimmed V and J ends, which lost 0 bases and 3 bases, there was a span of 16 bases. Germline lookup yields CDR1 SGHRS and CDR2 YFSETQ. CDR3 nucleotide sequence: TGCGCCAGCAGCTTGGTGACAGCCCGAACAATCTACGAGCAGTACTTC. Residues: CASSLVTARTIYEQYF.

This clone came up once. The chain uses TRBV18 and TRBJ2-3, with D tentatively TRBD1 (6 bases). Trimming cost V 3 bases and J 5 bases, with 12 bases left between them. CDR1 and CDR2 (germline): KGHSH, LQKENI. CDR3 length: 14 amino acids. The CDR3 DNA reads TGTGCCAGCTCACCCGACGAAGGGGGAGATACGCAGTATTTT. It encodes CASSPDEGGDTQYF.

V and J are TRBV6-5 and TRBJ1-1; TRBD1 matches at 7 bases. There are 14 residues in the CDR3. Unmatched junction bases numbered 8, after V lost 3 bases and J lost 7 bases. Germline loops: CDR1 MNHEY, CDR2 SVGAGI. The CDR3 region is CASSYRGQRVEAFF. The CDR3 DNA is TGTGCCAGCAGTTATAGGGGACAGCGAGTTGAAGCTTTCTTT.

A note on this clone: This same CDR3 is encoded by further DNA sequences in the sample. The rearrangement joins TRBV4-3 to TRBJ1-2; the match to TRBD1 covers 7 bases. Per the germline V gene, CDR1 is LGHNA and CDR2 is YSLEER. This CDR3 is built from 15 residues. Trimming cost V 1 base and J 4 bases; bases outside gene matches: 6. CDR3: CASSQGRGPGYGYTF. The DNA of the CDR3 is TGCGCCAGCAGCCAAGGAAGGGGGCCTGGCTATGGCTACACCTTC.

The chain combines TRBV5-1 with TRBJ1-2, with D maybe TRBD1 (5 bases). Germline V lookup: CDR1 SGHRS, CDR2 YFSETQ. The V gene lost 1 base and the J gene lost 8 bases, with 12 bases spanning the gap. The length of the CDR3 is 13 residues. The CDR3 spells CASSLQGLAGYTF. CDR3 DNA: TGCGCCAGCAGCTTGCAGGGCCTCGCCGGCTACACCTTC.

The CDR3 DNA reads as TGCGCCAGCAGCAAAATAGTTTCCTACAATGAGCAGTTCTTC. Translated: CASSKIVSYNEQFF. The chain uses TRBV5-1 and TRBJ2-1; no clear D. Germline V gene sequence: CDR1 SGHRS, CDR2 YFSETQ. V was clipped by 4 bases and J by 1 base, with 9 bases between them. The CDR3 sequence is 14 residues long.